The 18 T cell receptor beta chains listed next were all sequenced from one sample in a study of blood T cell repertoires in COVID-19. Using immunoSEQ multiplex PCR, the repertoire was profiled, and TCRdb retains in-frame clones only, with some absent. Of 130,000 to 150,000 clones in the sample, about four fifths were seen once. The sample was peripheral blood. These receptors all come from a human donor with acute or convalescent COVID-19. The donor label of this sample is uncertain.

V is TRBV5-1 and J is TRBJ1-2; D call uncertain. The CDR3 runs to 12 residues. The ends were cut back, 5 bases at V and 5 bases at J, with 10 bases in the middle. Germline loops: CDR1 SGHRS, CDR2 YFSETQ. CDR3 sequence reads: CASRKTEYGYTF. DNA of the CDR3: TGCGCCAGCAGGAAAACCGAGTATGGCTACACCTTC.

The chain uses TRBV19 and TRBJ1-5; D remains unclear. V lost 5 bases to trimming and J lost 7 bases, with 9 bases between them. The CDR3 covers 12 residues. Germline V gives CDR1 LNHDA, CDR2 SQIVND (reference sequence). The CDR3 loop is CASSRVGQPQHF. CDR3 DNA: TGTGCCAGTAGTCGGGTTGGGCAGCCCCAGCATTTT.

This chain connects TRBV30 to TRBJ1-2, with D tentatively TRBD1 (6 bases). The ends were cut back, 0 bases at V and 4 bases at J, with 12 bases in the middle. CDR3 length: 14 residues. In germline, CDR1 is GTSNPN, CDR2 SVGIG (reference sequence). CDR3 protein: CAWSVIQGSYGYTF. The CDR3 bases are TGTGCCTGGAGTGTAATACAGGGAAGCTATGGCTACACCTTC.

The CDR3 nucleotides read TGTGCCAGCAGCTACCTCTCAGGGGGCAACTATGGCTACACCTTC. Protein sequence: CASSYLSGGNYGYTF. V and J are TRBV3-1 (or the pseudogene TRBV3-2) and TRBJ1-2; 8 bases are shared with TRBD1. This CDR3 contains 15 residues. In germline, CDR1 is LGHDT, CDR2 YNNKEL (reference sequence). V trimming: 5 bases; J trimming: 2 bases; junction bases outside the gene matches: 7.

CDR3 in DNA: TGTGCCAGCAGTGACGGGACAACACGAACTAGCACAGATACGCAGTATTTT. Its protein is CASSDGTTRTSTDTQYF. V usage is TRBV6-1 and J usage is TRBJ2-3, with D perhaps matching TRBD1 (6 bases). Germline CDR1 is MNHNS and CDR2 is SASEGT. This CDR3 is 17 amino acids long. Between the trimmed V and J ends, which lost 3 bases and 0 bases, there was a span of 16 bases.

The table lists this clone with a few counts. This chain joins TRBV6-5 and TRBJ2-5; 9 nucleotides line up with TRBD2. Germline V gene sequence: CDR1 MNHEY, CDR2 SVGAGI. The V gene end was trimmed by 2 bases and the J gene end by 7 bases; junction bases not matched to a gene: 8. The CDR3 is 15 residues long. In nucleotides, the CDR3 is TGTGCCAGCAGTTACGATCTAGCGGGGTTGGGGACCCAGTACTTC. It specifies CASSYDLAGLGTQYF.

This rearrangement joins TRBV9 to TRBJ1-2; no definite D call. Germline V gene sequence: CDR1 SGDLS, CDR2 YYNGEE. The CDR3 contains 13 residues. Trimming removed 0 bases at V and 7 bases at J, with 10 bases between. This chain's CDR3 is CASSVGRGPGYTF. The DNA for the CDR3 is TGTGCCAGCAGCGTAGGACGAGGTCCTGGCTACACCTTC.

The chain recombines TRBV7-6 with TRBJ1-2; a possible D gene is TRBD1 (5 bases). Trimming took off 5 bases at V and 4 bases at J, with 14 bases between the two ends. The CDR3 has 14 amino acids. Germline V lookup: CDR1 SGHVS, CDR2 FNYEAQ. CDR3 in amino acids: CASSPRGGFYGYTF. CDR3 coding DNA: TGTGCCAGCAGCCCGCGGGGCGGCTTCTATGGCTACACCTTC.

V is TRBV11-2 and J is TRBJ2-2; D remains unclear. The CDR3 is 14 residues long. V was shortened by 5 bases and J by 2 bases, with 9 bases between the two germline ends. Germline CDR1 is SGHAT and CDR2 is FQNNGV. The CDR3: CASSLETNTGELFF. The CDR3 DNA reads TGTGCCAGCAGCCTTGAGACTAACACCGGGGAGCTGTTTTTT.

CDR3 nucleotide sequence: TGTGCCAGCATGGACAGGGGCCATTCACCCCTCCACTTT. Translating gives CASMDRGHSPLHF. The chain uses TRBV6-5 and TRBJ1-6; 9 nucleotides line up with TRBD1. The J segment lost 8 bases and the V segment lost 7 bases, leaving 3 bases of the junction unmatched. Germline V CDR1 and CDR2: MNHEY, SVGAGI. CDR3 size: 13 residues.

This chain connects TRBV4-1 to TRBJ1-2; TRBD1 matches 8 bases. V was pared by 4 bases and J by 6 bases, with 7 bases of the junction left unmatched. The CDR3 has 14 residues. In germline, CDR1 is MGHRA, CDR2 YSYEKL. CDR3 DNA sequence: TGCGCCAGCAGCCCCCCCTGGACAGGGAATGGCTACACCTTC. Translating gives CASSPPWTGNGYTF.

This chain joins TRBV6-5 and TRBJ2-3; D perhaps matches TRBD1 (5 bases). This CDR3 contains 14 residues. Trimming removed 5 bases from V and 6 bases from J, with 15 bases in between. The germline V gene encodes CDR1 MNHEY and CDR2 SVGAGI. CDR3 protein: CASSTQGPWDTQYF. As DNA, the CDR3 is TGTGCCAGCAGTACCCAGGGCCCGTGGGATACGCAGTATTTT.

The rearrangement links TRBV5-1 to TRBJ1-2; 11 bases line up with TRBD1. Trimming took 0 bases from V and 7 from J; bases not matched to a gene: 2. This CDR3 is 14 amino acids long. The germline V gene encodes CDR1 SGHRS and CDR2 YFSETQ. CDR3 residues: CASSLDGTGGGYTF. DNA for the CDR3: TGCGCCAGCAGCTTGGACGGGACAGGGGGTGGCTACACCTTC.

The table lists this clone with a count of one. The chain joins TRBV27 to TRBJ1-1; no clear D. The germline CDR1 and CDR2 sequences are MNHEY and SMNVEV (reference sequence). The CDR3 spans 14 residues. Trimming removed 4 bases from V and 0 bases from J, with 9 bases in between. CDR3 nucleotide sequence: TGTGCCAGCAGTTGGGGAGGCATGAACACTGAAGCTTTCTTT. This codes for CASSWGGMNTEAFF.

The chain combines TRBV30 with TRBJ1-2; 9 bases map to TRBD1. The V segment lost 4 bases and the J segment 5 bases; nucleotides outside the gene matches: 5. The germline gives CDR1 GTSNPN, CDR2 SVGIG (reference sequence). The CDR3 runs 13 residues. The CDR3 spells CAWTAQGAYGYTF. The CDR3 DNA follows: TGTGCCTGGACCGCACAGGGGGCGTATGGCTACACCTTC.

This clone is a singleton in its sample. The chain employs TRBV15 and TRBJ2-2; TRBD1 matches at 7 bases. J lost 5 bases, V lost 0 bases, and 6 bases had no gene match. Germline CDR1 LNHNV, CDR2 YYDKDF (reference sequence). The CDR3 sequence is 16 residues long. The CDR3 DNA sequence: TGTGCCACCAGCAGAGAGGGCAGGGGGTGGACCGGGGAGCTGTTTTTT. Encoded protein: CATSREGRGWTGELFF.

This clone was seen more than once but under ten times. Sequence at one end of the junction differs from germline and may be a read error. The chain's CDR3 is CASSPGPSTDTQYF. In DNA form, the CDR3 reads TGTGCTAGCAGCCCTGGGCCCAGCACAGATACGCAGTATTTT. This chain connects TRBV7-7 to TRBJ2-3; D ambiguous. Per the germline V gene, CDR1 is SSHAT and CDR2 is FNYEAQ (reference sequence). The CDR3 runs to 14 residues.

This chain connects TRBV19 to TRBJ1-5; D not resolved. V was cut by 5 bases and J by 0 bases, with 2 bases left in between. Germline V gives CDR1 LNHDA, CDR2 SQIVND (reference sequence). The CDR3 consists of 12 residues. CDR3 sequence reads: CASSYSNQPQHF. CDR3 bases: TGTGCCAGTAGTTATAGCAATCAGCCCCAGCATTTT.